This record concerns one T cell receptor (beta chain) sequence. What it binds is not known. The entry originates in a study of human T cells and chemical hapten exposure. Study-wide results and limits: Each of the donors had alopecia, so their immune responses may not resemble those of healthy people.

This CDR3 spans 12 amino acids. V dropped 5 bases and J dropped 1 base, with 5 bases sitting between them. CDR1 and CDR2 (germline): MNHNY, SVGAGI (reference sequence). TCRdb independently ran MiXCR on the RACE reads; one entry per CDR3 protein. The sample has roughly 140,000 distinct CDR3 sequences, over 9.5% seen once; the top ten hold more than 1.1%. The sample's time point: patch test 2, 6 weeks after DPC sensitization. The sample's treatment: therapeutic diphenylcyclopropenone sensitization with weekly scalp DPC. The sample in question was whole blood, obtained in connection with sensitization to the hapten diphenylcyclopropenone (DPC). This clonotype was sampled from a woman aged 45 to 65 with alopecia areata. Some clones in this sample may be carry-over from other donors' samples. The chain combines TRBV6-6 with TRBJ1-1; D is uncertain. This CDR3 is CASSQRNTEAFF. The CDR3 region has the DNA TGTGCCAGCAGTCAGAGGAACACTGAAGCTTTCTTT.